A single sample is the source of the 7 T cell receptor beta chains below, sequenced in a study of early T cells in non-severe SARS-CoV-2 infection (dated by TCRdb to the early 2020s). Receptors were amplified or captured by 5' RACE. Sequencing used a NextSeq 500. TCRdb reprocessed the public reads (quality trimming at Q25 with fastp, clone calling with MiXCR) and kept in-frame beta chains. Records with the same CDR3 protein are collapsed into one entry carrying the most frequent genes and DNA. The sample records 100,000 to 150,000 distinct CDR3 sequences, approximately 15% of which are singletons. The ten largest clones represent about a fifth of the sample. Sequencing was performed on whole blood. The receptors come from an adult who was a healthcare worker with PCR-confirmed SARS-CoV-2 infection or an uninfected control (not recorded which).

The chain employs TRBV7-9 and TRBJ1-2, with a weak D call TRBD1 (5 bases). Trimming took off 3 bases at V and 12 bases at J, with 14 bases between the two ends. The CDR3 has 12 residues. CDR1 is SEHNR, CDR2 FQNEAQ, per germline (reference sequence). The CDR3 reads CASSFVGTENTF. The CDR3 DNA follows: TGTGCCAGCAGCTTTGTCGGGACCGAAAACACCTTC.

This clonotype was recorded a few times. This rearrangement joins TRBV7-9 to TRBJ2-1; D may be TRBD1 (5 bases). The ends were cut back, 4 bases at V and 5 bases at J, with 6 bases in the middle. The CDR3 spans 12 residues. Germline V gives CDR1 SEHNR, CDR2 FQNEAQ (reference sequence). CDR3 residues: CASSSGNNEQFF. The CDR3 bases are TGTGCCAGCAGCTCAGGGAACAATGAGCAGTTCTTC.

In its sample, this clonotype was seen many times. The chain is built from TRBV7-2 and TRBJ1-6; D call uncertain. V dropped 4 bases and J dropped 0 bases, with 19 bases sitting between them. This CDR3 is built from 19 residues. Per the germline V gene, CDR1 is SGHTA and CDR2 is FQGNSA. CDR3 region: CASSSPLGPLSSYNSPLHF. Written as DNA, the CDR3 is TGTGCCAGCAGCTCCCCCCTTGGGCCTTTAAGCTCCTATAATTCACCCCTCCACTTT.

The table lists this clonotype with a few counts. V usage is TRBV3-1 and J usage is TRBJ2-5, with D maybe TRBD2 (6 bases). V lost 1 base and J 2 bases, leaving 8 bases between the germline ends. Germline-derived CDR1 and CDR2 are LGHDT and YNNKEL (reference sequence). The CDR3 spans 14 residues. The DNA of the CDR3 is TGTGCCAGCAGCCAAGCGGGGGAACAAGAGACCCAGTACTTC. It codes for CASSQAGEQETQYF.

About this clonotype: Since the CDR3 does not end with the conserved phenylalanine or tryptophan, this likely comes from a read error. This rearrangement joins TRBV2 to TRBJ2-5; D unresolved. The CDR3 is made up of 12 amino acids. V dropped 3 bases and J dropped 4 bases, with 6 bases sitting between them. Germline V gene lookup returns CDR1 SNHLY and CDR2 FYNNEI. Here the CDR3 reads CASSDRRETQYY. In nucleotides, the CDR3 is TGTGCCAGCAGTGATAGGAGAGAGACCCAGTACTAC.

Comment on this clonotype: Its ends do not fully match the called genes, so a read error is possible. V and J are TRBV5-4 and TRBJ2-6; 7 positions agree with TRBD1. The CDR3 has 17 residues. Germline CDR1 SGHNT, CDR2 YYREEE (reference sequence). The CDR3 sequence is CASRDSPSLAGANVLIF. The CDR3 nucleotides are TGTGCCAGCCGGGACAGTCCCTCTCTGGCTGGGGCCAACGTCCTGATTTTC.

The genes are TRBV27 and TRBJ1-2; TRBD1 matches 7 bases. Germline V gives CDR1 MNHEY, CDR2 SMNVEV (reference sequence). The CDR3 consists of 15 residues. Germline trimming cut 6 bases from V and 2 bases from J; bases unmatched to any gene: 9. The chain's CDR3 is CASSSLDRANYGYTF. For the CDR3, the DNA is TGTGCCAGCAGCTCTCTCGACAGGGCGAACTATGGCTACACCTTC.